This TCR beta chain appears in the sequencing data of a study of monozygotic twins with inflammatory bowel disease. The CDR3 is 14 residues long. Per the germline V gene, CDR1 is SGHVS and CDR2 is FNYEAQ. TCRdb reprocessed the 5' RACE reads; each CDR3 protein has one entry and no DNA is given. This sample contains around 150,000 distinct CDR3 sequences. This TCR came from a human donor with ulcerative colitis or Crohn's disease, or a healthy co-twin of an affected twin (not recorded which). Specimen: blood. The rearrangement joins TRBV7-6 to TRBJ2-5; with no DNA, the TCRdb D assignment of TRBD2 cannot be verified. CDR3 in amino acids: CASSPSSIQETQYF.